This T cell receptor beta chain was profiled in a study of CD8 T cells in Susac syndrome. The authors reverse transcribed roughly 0.5 to 1 ug RNA with random hexamers. TCRdb used MiXCR to reprocess the immunoSEQ multiplex PCR reads, holding one entry per CDR3 protein. Of about 80,000 distinct CDR3 sequences listed, about 96% are singletons. V was pared by 10 bases and J by 7 bases, with 17 bases between. This CDR3 has 13 residues. Germline CDR1 reads SGHTA; CDR2 reads FQGNSA. The sample consisted of CD8+ T cells from PBMCs. V gene TRBV7-2 combines with J gene TRBJ1-5; possibly TRBD1 for D (5 bases). The TCR comes from a human donor with Susac syndrome. The CDR3 DNA reads as TGTGCCACGGGAAGAGGGGTTGGACAGCCCCAGCATTTT. Residues: CATGRGVGQPQHF.